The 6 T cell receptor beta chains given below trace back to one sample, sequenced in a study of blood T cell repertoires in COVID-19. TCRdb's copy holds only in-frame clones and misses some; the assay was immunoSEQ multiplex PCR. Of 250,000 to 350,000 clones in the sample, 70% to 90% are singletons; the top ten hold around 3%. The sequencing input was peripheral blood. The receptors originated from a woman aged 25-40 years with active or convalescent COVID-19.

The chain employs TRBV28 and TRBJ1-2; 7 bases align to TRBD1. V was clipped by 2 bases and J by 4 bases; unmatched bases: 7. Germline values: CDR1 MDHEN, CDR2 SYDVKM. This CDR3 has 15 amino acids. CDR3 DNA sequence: TGTGCCAGCAGTTTAACGGACAGGAGTGCCTATGGCTACACCTTC. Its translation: CASSLTDRSAYGYTF.

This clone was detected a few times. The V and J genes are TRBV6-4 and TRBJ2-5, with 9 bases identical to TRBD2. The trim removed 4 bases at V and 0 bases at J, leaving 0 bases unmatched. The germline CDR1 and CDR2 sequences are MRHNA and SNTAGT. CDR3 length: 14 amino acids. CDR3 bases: TGTGCCAGCAGTGCTAGCGGGGACCAAGAGACCCAGTACTTC. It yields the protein CASSASGDQETQYF.

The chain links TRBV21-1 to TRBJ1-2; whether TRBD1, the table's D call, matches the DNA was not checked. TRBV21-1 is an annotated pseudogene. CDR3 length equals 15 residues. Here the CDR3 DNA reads TGTGCCAGCAGCAAAACTTCGACAGGAGGCTATGGCTACACCTTC. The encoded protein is CASSKTSTGGYGYTF.

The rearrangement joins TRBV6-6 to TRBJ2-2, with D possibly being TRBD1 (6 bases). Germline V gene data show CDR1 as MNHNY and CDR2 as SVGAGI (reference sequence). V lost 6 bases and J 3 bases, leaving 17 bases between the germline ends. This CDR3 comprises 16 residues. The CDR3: CASSARDKGHTGELFF. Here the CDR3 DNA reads TGTGCCAGCAGCGCCCGGGACAAGGGGCACACCGGGGAGCTGTTTTTT.

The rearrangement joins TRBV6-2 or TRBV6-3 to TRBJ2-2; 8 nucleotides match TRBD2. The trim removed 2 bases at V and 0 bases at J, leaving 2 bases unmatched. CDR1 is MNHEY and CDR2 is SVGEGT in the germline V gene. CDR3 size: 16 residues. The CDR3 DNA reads TGTGCCAGCAGTTACAGCGGGGGACCGAACACCGGGGAGCTGTTTTTT. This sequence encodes CASSYSGGPNTGELFF.

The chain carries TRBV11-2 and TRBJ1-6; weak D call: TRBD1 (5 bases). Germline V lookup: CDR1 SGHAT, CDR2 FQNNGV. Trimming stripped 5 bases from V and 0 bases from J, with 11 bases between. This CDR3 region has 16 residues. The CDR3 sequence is CASSPDSLSYNSPLHF. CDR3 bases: TGTGCCAGCAGCCCAGACAGTCTCTCCTATAATTCACCCCTCCACTTT.